Below, 14 T cell receptor beta chains from the same sample are listed, as sequenced in a study of Ad26.COV2.S vaccination and SARS-CoV-2 variants. TCRdb keeps only in-frame clones here, not all; method: immunoSEQ multiplex PCR. The data contain approximately 500,000 clones, 70% to 90% of them seen just once; the ten biggest clones take up over 10%. The treatment was: about 20 received Ad26.COV2.S at low or high dose, single or two shots; about 5 received placebo; per-sample allocation not given. Sampling was performed 63 days after the first vaccine or placebo injection. Here the sequenced sample was peripheral blood, taken in a trial of Ad26.COV2.S vaccine versus placebo. Receptors were obtained from a person aged 18-60 years who received the Ad26.COV2.S COVID-19 vaccine or a placebo.

The chain recombines TRBV4-1 with TRBJ1-1; possible D gene TRBD1, 5 bases. Per the germline V gene, CDR1 is MGHRA and CDR2 is YSYEKL. The CDR3 covers 14 residues. The V end lost 8 bases, the J end lost 1 base, and 14 bases lay between the germline ends. The CDR3 is CASRLRDPNTEAFF. CDR3 in DNA: TGCGCCAGCCGATTGAGGGACCCGAACACTGAAGCTTTCTTT.

The rearrangement links TRBV30 to TRBJ2-6, with D maybe TRBD1 (5 bases). Germline CDR1 reads GTSNPN; CDR2 reads SVGIG (reference sequence). The CDR3 extends over 15 amino acids. V lost 2 bases to trimming and J lost 0 bases, with 8 bases between them. The CDR3 protein is CAWSPRVSGANVLTF. CDR3 bases: TGTGCCTGGAGTCCCAGGGTCTCTGGGGCCAACGTCCTGACTTTC.

This chain joins TRBV4-3 and TRBJ2-2; 7 positions agree with TRBD2. The trim removed 4 bases at V and 5 bases at J, leaving 4 bases unmatched. CDR1 and CDR2 (germline): LGHNA, YSLEER. The CDR3 has 14 residues. CDR3 in DNA: TGCGCCAGCAGCCGTAGGCGGGAGACCGGGGAGCTGTTTTTT. Residues: CASSRRRETGELFF.

This rearrangement joins TRBV5-4 to TRBJ1-1; no definite D call. Germline assignment: CDR1 SGHNT and CDR2 YYREEE (reference sequence). This CDR3 is built from 15 residues. V shed 3 bases and J shed 0 bases, with 12 bases lying between them. CDR3 region: CASSSQPDLNTEAFF. The CDR3 DNA sequence: TGTGCCAGCAGCTCCCAACCGGACTTGAACACTGAAGCTTTCTTT.

This clone was counted once. J is TRBJ2-7 and V is TRBV2; TRBD1 matches at 8 bases. Looked up from germline, CDR1 is SNHLY and CDR2 is FYNNEI. Germline trimming cut 6 bases from V and 6 bases from J; bases unmatched to any gene: 10. The CDR3 sequence is 14 residues long. CDR3 nucleotide sequence: TGTGCCAGCAGAAGGACAGGGATCAAGGCCGAGCAGTACTTC. Residues: CASRRTGIKAEQYF. The full variable domain, completed using reference TRBV2 and TRBJ2-7, is EPEVTQTPSHQVTQMGQEVILRCVPISNHLYFYWYRQILGQKVEFLVSFYNNEISEKSEIFDDQFSVERPDGSNFTLKIRSTKLEDSAMYFCASRRTGIKAEQYFGPGTRLTVT.

The rearrangement links TRBV12-3 or TRBV12-4 to TRBJ1-6; 9 nucleotides agree with TRBD1. The trim removed 6 bases at V and 7 bases at J, leaving 1 base unmatched. The CDR3 has 13 residues. The chain's CDR3 is CASRGTGNSPLHF. CDR3 coding DNA: TGTGCCAGCAGGGGGACAGGGAATTCACCCCTCCACTTT.

The CDR3 spells CASSREARGSSYEQYF. CDR3 DNA: TGCGCCAGCAGCCGGGAGGCCCGTGGGAGCTCCTACGAGCAGTACTTC. This chain connects TRBV4-3 to TRBJ2-7; a possible D gene is TRBD2 (6 bases). The CDR3 has 16 residues. The V end was cut by 4 bases, the J end by 0 bases, with 16 bases between. In germline, CDR1 is LGHNA, CDR2 YSLEER.

The chain carries TRBV10-3 and TRBJ1-1, with D perhaps TRBD1 (6 bases). V was clipped by 8 bases and J by 1 base, with 14 bases between them. The CDR3 consists of 14 residues. The germline CDR1 and CDR2 sequences are ENHRY and SYGVKD. CDR3 coding DNA: TGTGCCATCGCAGCAGCAGGGGCGAACACTGAAGCTTTCTTT. Translation gives CAIAAAGANTEAFF.

The gene calls are TRBV6-2 or TRBV6-3 and TRBJ2-7; D is undetermined. The germline V and J ends were trimmed by 4 bases and 2 bases, with 12 bases remaining between them. The CDR3 consists of 14 residues. Germline CDR1 and CDR2: MNHEY and SVGEGT. CDR3 sequence (DNA): TGTGCCAGCAGTTTTTATGGGATCCCCTACGAGCAGTACTTC. This gives the protein CASSFYGIPYEQYF.

V is TRBV10-3 and J is TRBJ2-2, with a weak D call TRBD1 (5 bases). Germline CDR1 is ENHRY and CDR2 is SYGVKD. The CDR3 has 12 amino acids. V lost 11 bases and J lost 8, with 15 bases in between. The CDR3 spells CALQAPSGELFF. CDR3 nucleotides: TGTGCCCTACAGGCCCCCTCTGGGGAGCTGTTTTTT.

The J gene is TRBJ1-6, the V gene TRBV28, with D possibly TRBD1 on 5 matching bases. Germline V CDR1 and CDR2: MDHEN, SYDVKM. This CDR3 has 12 residues. Trimming removed 5 bases from V and 18 bases from J, with 17 bases in between. CDR3 residues: CASSLIGGGNHF. The CDR3 coding sequence is TGTGCCAGCAGTCTGATCGGGGGAGGGAACCACTTT. Looking up the rest from reference TRBV28 and TRBJ1-6 gives the full variable domain: DVKVTQSSRYLVKRTGEKVFLECVQDMDHENMFWYRQDPGLGLRLIYFSYDVKMKEKGDIPEGYSVSREKKERFSLILESASTNQTSMYLCASSLIGGGNHFGNGTRLTVT.

The chain joins TRBV9 to TRBJ1-1; D remains unclear. The germline V gene has CDR1 SGDLS and CDR2 YYNGEE. Trimming pared 0 bases from V and 6 bases from J, leaving 9 bases between. CDR3 length equals 13 residues. CDR3 sequence reads: CASSVVSGAEAFF. The DNA of the CDR3 is TGTGCCAGCAGCGTAGTAAGTGGGGCTGAAGCTTTCTTT.

The J gene is TRBJ2-7, the V gene TRBV27; 13 bases map to TRBD2. Trimming at V came to 4 bases and at J to 12 bases, leaving 9 bases not matched to a gene. The CDR3 is 14 amino acids. Germline V gene sequence: CDR1 MNHEY, CDR2 SMNVEV (reference sequence). CDR3 nucleotides: TGTGCCAGCAGTTCCGGACTAGCGGGAGCCCCTCGGTACTTC. This encodes CASSSGLAGAPRYF.

This clone came up once. The chain has TRBV28 and TRBJ1-5; D unresolved. This CDR3 has 15 residues. Looked up from germline, CDR1 is MDHEN and CDR2 is SYDVKM. The germline V and J ends were trimmed by 6 bases and 0 bases, with 12 bases remaining between them. CDR3 sequence reads: CASSPRDLSNQPQHF. CDR3 nucleotides: TGTGCCAGCAGCCCCCGGGATCTTAGCAATCAGCCCCAGCATTTT.